This is a list of T cell receptor beta chains from one sample in a study of identical twins. Via MiXCR, TCRdb re-called the 5' RACE reads, giving one row per CDR3 protein. The sample holds 400,000 to 550,000 distinct CDR3 sequences, under 25% seen once. The same data also contributed to another study, on T cells expressing NK-cell markers.

Sequencing was done on a sample of CD4+ T cells sorted from blood. The receptor set was obtained from a woman aged 18-29 years in good health. Both conserved end residues are part of each CDR3. The order of the fields is clone size, J gene, V gene, CDR3 length, D gene, CDR3 protein, CDR3 DNA. D genes are given only for firm matches. Some rows mark clone size as missing; the rest say once, few, many or name a class of expanded clone.

>-|TRBJ2-1|TRBV20-1|18|TRBD2
CSAPYGLAGWSSYNEQFF
TGCAGTGCTCCGTATGGACTAGCGGGTTGGAGCTCCTACAATGAGCAGTTCTTC
>few|TRBJ1-1|TRBV29-1|12|TRBD1
CSVVSGGTEAFF
TGCAGCGTTGTCTCAGGGGGCACTGAAGCTTTCTTT
>-|TRBJ2-1|TRBV19|15|-
CASRSTGAYYNEQFF
TGTGCCAGTAGATCCACGGGGGCGTACTACAATGAGCAGTTCTTC
>-|TRBJ2-1|TRBV3-1|14|-
CASSHSGFFDEQFF
TGTGCCAGCAGCCATTCAGGGTTCTTCGATGAGCAGTTCTTC
>-|TRBJ2-7|TRBV7-2|16|TRBD1
CASSLTRSRGSYEQYF
TGTGCCAGCAGCTTAACGCGATCCAGGGGGTCCTACGAGCAGTACTTC
>few|TRBJ1-4|TRBV5-1|14|-
CASSLDQGVEKLFF
TGCGCCAGCAGCTTGGATCAGGGAGTGGAAAAACTGTTTTTT
>-|TRBJ2-7|TRBV29-1|13|-
CSVGPEQGYEQYF
TGCAGCGTCGGGCCCGAACAGGGCTACGAGCAGTACTTC
>few|TRBJ2-7|TRBV27|14|TRBD2
CASSLLATSYEQYF
TGTGCCAGCAGTCTACTAGCGACTTCCTACGAGCAGTACTTC
>few|TRBJ2-1|TRBV6-1|16|TRBD2
CASSDQGLAGANEQFF
TGTGCCAGCAGTGACCAGGGACTAGCGGGGGCCAATGAGCAGTTCTTC
>-|TRBJ1-3|TRBV3-1|12|-
CASSRRGNTIYF
TGTGCCAGCAGCCGCCGTGGAAACACCATATATTTT
>-|TRBJ2-1|TRBV20-1|16|TRBD2
CSAQKPGLAFYNEQFF
TGCAGTGCGCAAAAACCGGGACTAGCGTTCTACAATGAGCAGTTCTTC
>-|TRBJ2-7|TRBV28|14|TRBD1
CASSVRDSTYEQYF
TGTGCCAGCAGTGTCCGGGACAGCACCTACGAGCAGTACTTC
>many|TRBJ2-3|TRBV18|17|TRBD2
CASSALPTSGRTDTQYF
TGTGCCAGCTCAGCCTTACCGACTAGCGGGAGAACAGATACGCAGTATTTT
>few|TRBJ2-1|TRBV6-1|12|-
CASSPRAREQFF
TGTGCCAGCAGTCCGAGGGCTAGAGAGCAGTTCTTC
>many|TRBJ1-1|TRBV30|12|-
CAWSLVGTRAFF
TGTGCCTGGAGTCTCGTCGGGACAAGGGCTTTCTTT
>few|TRBJ2-2|TRBV20-1|14|TRBD2
CSASGGKGPGELFF
TGCAGTGCTAGCGGGGGGAAAGGCCCCGGGGAGCTGTTTTTT
>few|TRBJ1-4|TRBV6-1|15|TRBD1
CASSLRQGPNEKLFF
TGTGCCAGCAGTCTAAGACAGGGGCCTAATGAAAAACTGTTTTTT
>few|TRBJ1-5|TRBV6-5|15|-
CASSYSPRSNQPQHF
TGTGCCAGCAGTTACTCGCCGCGCTCCAATCAGCCCCAGCATTTT
>-|TRBJ2-5|TRBV10-3|14|TRBD1
CAIRPGQAGETQYF
TGTGCCATCAGGCCGGGACAGGCGGGAGAGACCCAGTACTTC
>-|TRBJ2-7|TRBV5-1|13|-
CASSLEEGYEQYF
TGCGCCAGCAGCTTGGAGGAAGGCTACGAGCAGTACTTC
>once|TRBJ1-1|TRBV30|11|-
CAMSANTEAFF
TGTGCCATGTCTGCAAACACTGAAGCTTTCTTT
>few|TRBJ1-2|TRBV5-1|16|TRBD1
CASSLAPGQAPYGYTF
TGCGCCAGCAGCTTGGCCCCGGGACAGGCACCTTATGGCTACACCTTC
>-|TRBJ1-1|TRBV12-3/TRBV12-4|12|-
CASSLGPNEAFF
TGTGCCAGCAGCCTGGGGCCTAATGAAGCTTTCTTT
>many|TRBJ1-6|TRBV18|12|-
CASSPVDSPLHF
TGTGCCAGCTCACCAGTGGATTCACCCCTCCACTTT
>-|TRBJ2-3|TRBV7-7|20|TRBD2
CASSLVASGRIRSSTDTQYF
TGTGCCAGCAGCTTAGTCGCTAGCGGGAGAATTCGGTCTAGCACAGATACGCAGTATTTT
>-|TRBJ2-3|TRBV20-1|16|-
CSATPSNYGSTDTQYF
TGCAGTGCTACGCCTAGCAACTACGGTAGCACAGATACGCAGTATTTT
>few|TRBJ2-7|TRBV6-1|16|-
CASSAGRGGKALEQYF
TGTGCCAGCAGTGCTGGCAGGGGAGGAAAAGCCCTCGAGCAGTACTTC